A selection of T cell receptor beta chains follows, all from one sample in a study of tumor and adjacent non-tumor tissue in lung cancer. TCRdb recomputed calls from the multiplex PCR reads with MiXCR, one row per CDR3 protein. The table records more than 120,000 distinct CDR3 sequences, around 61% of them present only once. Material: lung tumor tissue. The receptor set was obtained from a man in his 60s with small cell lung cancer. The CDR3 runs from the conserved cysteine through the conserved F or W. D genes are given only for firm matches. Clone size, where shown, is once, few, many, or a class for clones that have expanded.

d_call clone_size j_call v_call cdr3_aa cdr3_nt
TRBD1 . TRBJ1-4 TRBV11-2 CASSSTRGLEKLFF TGTGCCAGTAGCTCAACCAGGGGGCTTGAAAAACTGTTTTTT
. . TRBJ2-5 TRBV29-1 CSVARDGGQEAQYF TGCAGCGTCGCCAGGGACGGGGGACAAGAGGCCCAGTACTTC
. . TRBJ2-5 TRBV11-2 CSGSVTGTQEYF TGTTCCGGCAGCGTAACTGGGACCCAAGAATACTTC
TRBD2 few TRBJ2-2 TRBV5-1 CASSQGLVGTGELFF TGCGCCAGCAGCCAGGGACTAGTCGGCACCGGGGAGCTGTTTTTT
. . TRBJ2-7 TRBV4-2 CASSQGRTDGTSEQYF TGTGCCAGCAGCCAAGGGCGGACAGACGGGACCTCCGAGCAGTACTTC
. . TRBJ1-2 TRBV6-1 CTSTAGGRNYGYTF TGTACCAGCACGGCCGGGGGCCGAAACTATGGCTACACCTTC
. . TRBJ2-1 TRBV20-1 CSTTASVRGEQFF TGCAGTACAACAGCATCGGTTAGGGGTGAGCAGTTCTTC
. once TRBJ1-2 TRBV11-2 CASSSVQGSIGYTF TGTGCCAGCAGCTCGGTACAGGGTAGTATTGGCTACACCTTC
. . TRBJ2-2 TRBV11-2 CASSLGSADSGELFF TGTGCCAGCAGTTTAGGAAGTGCTGATAGCGGGGAGCTGTTTTTT
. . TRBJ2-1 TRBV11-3 CASSLGERTKQFF TGTGCCAGCAGCTTAGGAGAAAGAACTAAGCAGTTCTTC
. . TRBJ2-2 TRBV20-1 CSARDPGVNTWELFF TGCAGTGCTAGAGATCCAGGGGTAAACACCTGGGAGCTGTTTTTT
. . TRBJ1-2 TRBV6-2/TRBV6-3 CVSSPHRSPANYGYTF TGTGTCAGCAGCCCCCATCGTAGCCCGGCTAACTATGGCTACACCTTC
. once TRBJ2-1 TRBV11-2 CASSPGRWVEQCF TGTGCCAGCAGTCCAGGACGGTGGGTTGAGCAGTGCTTC
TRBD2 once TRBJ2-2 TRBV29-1 CSGHSSGTISNTGELFF TGCAGCGGCCATTCATCCGGGACTATTTCGAACACCGGGGAGCTGTTTTTT
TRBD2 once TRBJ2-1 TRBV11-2 CASSSGLEAGQFF TGTGCCAGCAGTTCGGGACTAGAGGCTGGGCAGTTCTTC
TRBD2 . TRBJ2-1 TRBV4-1 CASSLSGTSNEYFF TGCGCCAGCAGCCTTTCGGGGACTAGCAATGAGTATTTCTTC
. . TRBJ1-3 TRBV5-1 CASTPGGSGNTIYF TGCGCCAGCACCCCTGGCGGTTCTGGAAACACCATATATTTT
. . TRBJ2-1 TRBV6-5 CASNPLGVSCNEQFF TGTGCCAGCAACCCCCTCGGGGTCTCCTGCAATGAGCAGTTCTTC
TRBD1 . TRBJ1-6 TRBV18 CASSQTGAFDSPIHF TGTGCCAGCTCACAGACAGGGGCATTTGATTCACCCATCCACTTT
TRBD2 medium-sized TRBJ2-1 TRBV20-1 CSAREASGIRVNEQFF TGCAGTGCTAGAGAAGCTAGCGGGATAAGGGTCAATGAGCAGTTCTTC
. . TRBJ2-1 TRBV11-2 CASSFVHNNEQFF TGTGCCAGCAGTTTCGTGCACAACAACGAGCAGTTCTTC
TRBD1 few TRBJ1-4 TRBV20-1 CSATDRGSEKLFF TGCAGTGCTACGGACAGGGGGAGTGAAAAACTGTTTTTT
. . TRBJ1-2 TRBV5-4 CASSSYRELNYGYTF TGTGCCAGCAGCTCTTACAGGGAACTTAACTATGGCTACACCTTC
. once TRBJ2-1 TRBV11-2 CGNSLVGGTYNEQFF TGTGGCAACAGCTTAGTTGGCGGGACTTACAATGAGCAGTTCTTC
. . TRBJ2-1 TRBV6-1 CASSDNWAYNEQFF TGTGCCAGCAGTGATAACTGGGCTTACAATGAGCAGTTCTTC
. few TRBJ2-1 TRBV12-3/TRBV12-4 CASSLDRLLNEQFF TGTGCCAGCAGTTTAGATCGACTACTCAATGAGCAGTTCTTC
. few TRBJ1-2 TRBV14 CASSQGAGPGYTF TGTGCCAGCAGCCAAGGGGCAGGGCCGGGCTACACCTTC
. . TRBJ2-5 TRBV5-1 CASSTGTTQETQYF TGCGCCAGCAGCACTGGGACAACTCAAGAGACCCAATACTTC
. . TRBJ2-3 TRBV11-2 CVSSLVGGTDTQYF TGTGTCAGCAGCTTAGTGGGTGGAACAGATACGCAGTATTTT
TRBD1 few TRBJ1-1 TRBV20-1 CSALGDRGPNTEAFF TGCAGTGCCCTTGGGGACAGGGGCCCCAACACTGAAGCTTTCTTT
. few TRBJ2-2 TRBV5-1 CASSFGNTGELFF TGCGCCAGCAGCTTCGGAAACACCGGGGAGCTGTTTTTT
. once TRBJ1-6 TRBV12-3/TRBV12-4 CASSLGQHSPFHF TGTGCCAGCAGTTTGGGGCAGCATTCACCCTTCCACTTC
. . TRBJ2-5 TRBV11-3 CTSSFIRETQYF TGTACCAGCAGCTTTATTAGGGAGACCCAGTACTTC
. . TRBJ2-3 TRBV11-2 CASRPLDGHTDTQYF TGTGCCAGCAGGCCGCTGGACGGGCACACAGATACGCAGTATTTT
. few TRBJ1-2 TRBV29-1 CSVWRVGSGLMGYTF TGCAGCGTTTGGCGTGTCGGCAGCGGTTTAATGGGCTACACCTTC
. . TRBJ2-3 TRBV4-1 CASSQDQWRTDTQYF TGCGCCAGCAGCCAAGACCAGTGGAGGACAGATACGCAGTATTTT
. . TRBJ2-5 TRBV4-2 CASSQGIERKQETQYF TGTGCCAGCAGCCAAGGCATCGAGCGGAAGCAAGAGACCCAGTACTTC
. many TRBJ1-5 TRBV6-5 CASSPSTSGAQHF TGTGCCAGCAGTCCGTCCACATCGGGGGCCCAGCATTTT
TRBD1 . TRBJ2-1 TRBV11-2 CASSFDRGQRLKKFF TGTGCCAGCAGTTTCGACAGGGGGCAGAGATTAAAGAAGTTCTTC
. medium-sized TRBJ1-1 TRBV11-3 CASSQEGGTEAFF TGTGCCAGCAGCCAAGAAGGGGGGACTGAAGCTTTCTTT
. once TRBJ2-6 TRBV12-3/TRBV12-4 CTSSLAGANVLTF TGTACCAGCAGTTTAGCTGGGGCCAACGTCCTGACTTTC
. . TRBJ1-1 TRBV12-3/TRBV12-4 CASSQGGSEAFF TGTGCCAGCAGCCAGGGTGGAAGTGAAGCTTTCTTT
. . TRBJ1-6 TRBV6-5 CASGGRSSYNSPLHF TGTGCCAGCGGGGGCAGGAGCTCCTATAATTCACCCCTCCACTTT
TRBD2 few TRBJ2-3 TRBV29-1 CSVQGSGGTDTQYF TGCAGCGTGCAGGGAAGCGGGGGCACAGATACGCAGTATTTT
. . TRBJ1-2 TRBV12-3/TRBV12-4 CASNNTFNYGYTF TGCGCCAGCAATAACACATTTAACTATGGCTACACCTTC
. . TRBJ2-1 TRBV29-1 CSVAGAWTIEQFF TGCAGCGTTGCAGGGGCCTGGACTATCGAGCAGTTCTTC
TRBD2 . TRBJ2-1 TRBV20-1 CSAGGGRSSYDEQFF TGCAGTGCGGGGGGGGGGAGGTCCTCCTACGATGAGCAGTTCTTC
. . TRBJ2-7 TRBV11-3 CANRTGQSYEQYF TGTGCCAACAGAACAGGACAATCCTATGAGCAGTACTTC
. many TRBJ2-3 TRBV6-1 CASRPAFLDTQYF TGTGCCAGCAGGCCGGCCTTCCTCGATACGCAGTATTTT
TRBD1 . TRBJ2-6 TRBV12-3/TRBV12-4 CASSPRTGNVISGTNVLTF TGTGCCAGCAGCCCCCGGACAGGGAATGTCATCTCTGGGACCAACGTCCTGACTTTC
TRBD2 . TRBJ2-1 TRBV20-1 CNASGTSQANEQFF TGCAATGCTAGCGGGACGAGTCAGGCCAATGAGCAGTTCTTC
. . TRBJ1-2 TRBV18 CASSPIAHYGYTF TGTGCCAGCTCGCCGATAGCTCACTATGGCTACACCTTC
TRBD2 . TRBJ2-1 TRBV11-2 CASSLERGRNEQFF TGTGCCAGCAGCTTAGAACGCGGGAGGAATGAGCAGTTCTTC
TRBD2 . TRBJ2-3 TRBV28 CASSLRLAGLDTQYF TGTGCCAGCAGTTTAAGACTAGCGGGATTAGATACGCAGTATTTT
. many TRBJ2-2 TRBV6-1 CASRNGLAYTGELFF TGTGCCAGTCGCAATGGTCTAGCTTACACCGGGGAGCTGTTTTTT